This T cell receptor beta chain was found in a study of T cell clones after liver transplantation. The CDR3 contains 16 residues. The V gene lost 0 bases and the J gene lost 2 bases, with 11 bases spanning the gap. The germline V gene encodes CDR1 SGHRS and CDR2 YFSETQ. The repertoire was sequenced with immunoSEQ multiplex PCR; TCRdb's copy has only in-frame clones and lacks some. Of about 75,000 clones in the sample, around 84% are singletons; the top ten hold 2% to 2.5%. The chain carries TRBV5-1 and TRBJ2-2; D gene ambiguous. Sequenced here: CD4+ T cells from blood, sampled 48 months after liver transplant. The clonotype was recovered from a human patient who received a liver transplant. Some of the T cells might come from the graft donor. The CDR3 loop reads CASSLDPTSNTGELFF. As DNA, the CDR3 is TGCGCCAGCAGCTTGGACCCCACGTCTAACACCGGGGAGCTGTTTTTT.